The entry below describes one T cell receptor (beta chain). Its target is unknown. Clones were sequenced by immunoSEQ multiplex PCR, and TCRdb holds only the in-frame ones, with some missing. The sample yields fewer than 25,000 clones, 84% seen once. These data come from a study of T cell therapy after organ transplantation. J gave up 4 bases and V 2 bases, and 6 bases lay outside the gene matches. There are 16 residues in the CDR3. Germline V gives CDR1 MNHEY, CDR2 SVGAGI. Regarding time point: 20-29 weeks after completion of therapy. V gene TRBV6-5 combines with J gene TRBJ2-3; 10 bases fit TRBD2. The origin of this receptor is a human patient who had received a solid organ transplant and had CMV disease. Some T cells may be the graft donor's. Here the sequenced sample was CD8+ T cells from blood, taken after autologous CMV-specific T cell therapy. CDR3 DNA sequence: TGTGCCAGCAGTTACGTTAGCGGGGGGAGTGCAGATACGCAGTATTTT. Its protein product is CASSYVSGGSADTQYF.